The 9 T cell receptor beta chains in this list originate from one sample, sequenced in a study of shared clonotypes between healthy human individuals. Cells designated naive CD8 were CD45RO-negative and were positively selected for CCR7, with terminally differentiated effector memory CD45RA+ cells excluded. Data came from immunoSEQ multiplex PCR; TCRdb stores just in-frame clones and leaves some out. The repertoire holds about 800,000 clones, with roughly 96% as singletons. The sequenced sample consisted of naive CD8+ T cells sorted from blood. The origin of the receptors is a man aged 30-40 years in good health.

This clone appeared a single time. The gene calls are TRBV28 and TRBJ1-2, with D possibly being TRBD1 (5 bases). The CDR3 has 16 amino acids. Germline V CDR1 and CDR2: MDHEN, SYDVKM. The V gene lost 8 bases and the J gene lost 5 bases, with 24 bases spanning the gap. CDR3 residues: CASSLGDRIAVYGYTF. The CDR3 DNA sequence: TGTGCCAGCTCGCTCGGGGACCGCATAGCGGTGTATGGCTACACCTTC.

V usage is TRBV29-1 and J usage is TRBJ2-4; D not certain. V was trimmed by 4 bases and J by 1 base, leaving 11 bases between them. This CDR3 is built from 14 residues. Germline lookup yields CDR1 SQVTM and CDR2 ANQGSEA. CDR3 amino acids: CSVAEAFAKNIQYF. The DNA of the CDR3 is TGCAGCGTTGCTGAAGCGTTCGCCAAAAACATTCAGTACTTC.

A word on this clone: Other DNA sequences in the sample encode the same CDR3. The chain combines TRBV7-2 with TRBJ2-5, with D unresolved. V dropped 2 bases and J dropped 1 base, with 8 bases sitting between them. The germline CDR1 and CDR2 sequences are SGHTA and FQGNSA. This CDR3 contains 14 residues. The CDR3 here is CASSLTSGQETQYF. CDR3 in DNA: TGTGCCAGCAGCTTAACTTCAGGCCAAGAGACCCAGTACTTC.

The CDR3: CASSLPANNEQFF. In DNA form, the CDR3 reads TGTGCCAGCAGCCTTCCAGCGAACAATGAGCAGTTCTTC. This chain connects TRBV7-9 to TRBJ2-1, with D unclear. With 5 bases removed from V and 5 bases from J, the gap between germline ends came to 10 bases. CDR3 length: 13 amino acids. In germline, CDR1 is SEHNR, CDR2 FQNEAQ (reference sequence).

J is TRBJ2-1 and V is TRBV27; no reliable D call. Germline CDR1 MNHEY, CDR2 SMNVEV (reference sequence). The CDR3 totals 15 residues. Trimming took off 7 bases at V and 4 bases at J, with 17 bases between the two ends. CDR3 in DNA: TGTGCCAGCACCCTGGCCCCGGTAGGGTACAATGAGCAGTTCTTC. Encoded protein: CASTLAPVGYNEQFF.

Turning to this clone: Other DNA sequences in the same sample also yield this CDR3. This sequence joins TRBV27 and TRBJ2-3; no reliable D call. Germline-derived CDR1 and CDR2 are MNHEY and SMNVEV (reference sequence). There are 12 residues in the CDR3. The V end lost 6 bases, the J end lost 0 bases, and 4 bases lay between the germline ends. The CDR3 nucleotides are TGTGCCAGCAGCCCTAGCACAGATACGCAGTATTTT. This codes for CASSPSTDTQYF.

The sample holds one count of this clone. The J gene is TRBJ2-7, the V gene TRBV28; 7 positions agree with TRBD1. Trimming took 4 bases from V and 2 from J; bases not matched to a gene: 11. This CDR3 has 16 amino acids. Germline CDR1 reads MDHEN; CDR2 reads SYDVKM. The CDR3 loop is CASSSYQTGFAYEQYF. The CDR3 DNA reads TGTGCCAGCAGTTCCTACCAGACAGGGTTCGCCTACGAGCAGTACTTC.

The chain has TRBV9 and TRBJ2-3; no reliable D call. Trimming pared 5 bases from V and 0 bases from J, leaving 10 bases between. The CDR3 consists of 14 residues. Germline CDR1 SGDLS, CDR2 YYNGEE. The CDR3 nucleotides read TGTGCCAGCAGACCGCTAACTAGCACAGATACGCAGTATTTT. Its translation: CASRPLTSTDTQYF.

The chain has TRBV28 and TRBJ2-3; D gene uncertain. The CDR3 consists of 14 residues. In germline, CDR1 is MDHEN, CDR2 SYDVKM. V was shortened by 3 bases and J by 2 bases, with 9 bases between the two germline ends. The CDR3, as DNA: TGTGCCAGCAGTTTTCTACAGTCCACAGATACGCAGTATTTT. It yields the protein CASSFLQSTDTQYF.